This TCR beta chain was captured by sequencing in a study of PD-L1 blockade in urothelial cancer. In the study overall: Patients' atezolizumab regimen, 1,200 mg intravenously every 3 weeks, began in about 2014. About 85% of the roughly 29 patients comprised males who had bladder-origin urothelial cancer. Blood analysis was done at 3 weeks (second dose) and 6 weeks after treatment began.

The time point here: pretreatment peripheral blood. Libraries were prepared by immunoSEQ multiplex PCR; TCRdb keeps only in-frame clonotypes and omits some of them. The sample consists of 87,000 or so clones, around 84% of them appearing once. V lost 3 bases, J lost 5 bases, and 11 bases lay in between. The CDR3 extends over 14 amino acids. Germline V gene lookup returns CDR1 WSHSY and CDR2 SAAADI. This clone was counted a few times. The chain has TRBV10-2 and TRBJ1-5; maybe TRBD1 (5 bases). The TCR comes from a man aged 55 to 69 with urothelial cancer. Specimen: PBMCs, collected around atezolizumab (anti-PD-L1) treatment. The CDR3 bases are TGCGCCAGCAGTGATTGGCAGGGCGATCAGCCCCAGCATTTT. Amino acids: CASSDWQGDQPQHF.